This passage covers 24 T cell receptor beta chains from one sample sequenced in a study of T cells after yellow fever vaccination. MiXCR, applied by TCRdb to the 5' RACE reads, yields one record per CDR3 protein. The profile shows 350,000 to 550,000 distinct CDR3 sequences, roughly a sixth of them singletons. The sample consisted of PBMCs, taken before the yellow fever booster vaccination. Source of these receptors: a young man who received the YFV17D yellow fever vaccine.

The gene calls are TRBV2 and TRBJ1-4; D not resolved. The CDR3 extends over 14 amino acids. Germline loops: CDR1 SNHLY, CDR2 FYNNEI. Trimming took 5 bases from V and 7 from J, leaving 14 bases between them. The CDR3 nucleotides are TGTGCCAGCAGTCCCACAGCCAAGATTGAAAAACTGTTTTTT. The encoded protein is CASSPTAKIEKLFF.

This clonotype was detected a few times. The CDR3 DNA is TGCGCCAGCAGCCAAGAAATAGACTCAACACCAGATACGCAGTATTTT. It yields the protein CASSQEIDSTPDTQYF. The V and J genes are TRBV4-3 and TRBJ2-3; D not certain. V shed 0 bases and J shed 4 bases, with 14 bases lying between them. The CDR3 length is 16 residues. The germline V gene encodes CDR1 LGHNA and CDR2 YSLEER.

The CDR3 loop is CASRSSYNEQFF. CDR3 bases: TGTGCCAGCAGGAGCTCCTACAATGAGCAGTTCTTC. The V call is TRBV7-8, the J call TRBJ2-1; D is uncertain. The CDR3 length is 12 residues. Per the germline V gene, CDR1 is SGHVS and CDR2 is FQNEAQ. V gave up 6 bases and J gave up 0 bases, with 3 bases separating them.

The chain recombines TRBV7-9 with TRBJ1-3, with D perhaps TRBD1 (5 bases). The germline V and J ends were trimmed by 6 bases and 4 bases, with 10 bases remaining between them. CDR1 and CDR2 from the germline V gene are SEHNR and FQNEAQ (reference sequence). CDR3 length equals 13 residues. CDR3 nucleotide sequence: TGTGCCAGCAGGTCCGCAGGGGGAAACACCATATATTTT. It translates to CASRSAGGNTIYF.

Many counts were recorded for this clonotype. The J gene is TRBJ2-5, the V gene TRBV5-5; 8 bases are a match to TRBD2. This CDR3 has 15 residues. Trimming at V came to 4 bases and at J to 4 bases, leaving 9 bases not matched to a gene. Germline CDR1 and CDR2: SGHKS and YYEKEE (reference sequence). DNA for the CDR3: TGTGCCAGCAGCCCCCGGGCGGGGGGCGGAGAGACCCAGTACTTC. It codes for CASSPRAGGGETQYF.

The CDR3 coding sequence is TGTGCCACCAGCAGAGTTGGGACCCAGTACTTC. This gives the protein CATSRVGTQYF. The gene calls are TRBV15 and TRBJ2-5; D gene uncertain. V lost 1 base to trimming and J lost 7 bases, with 4 bases between them. The CDR3 length is 11 residues. Per the germline V gene, CDR1 is LNHNV and CDR2 is YYDKDF (reference sequence).

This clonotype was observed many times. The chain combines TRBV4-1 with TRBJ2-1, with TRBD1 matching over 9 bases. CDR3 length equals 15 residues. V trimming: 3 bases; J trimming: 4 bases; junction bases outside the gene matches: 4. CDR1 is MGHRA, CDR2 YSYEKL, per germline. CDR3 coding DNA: TGCGCCAGCAGCCAGGGACAGGGTGGGTACAATGAGCAGTTCTTC. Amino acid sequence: CASSQGQGGYNEQFF.

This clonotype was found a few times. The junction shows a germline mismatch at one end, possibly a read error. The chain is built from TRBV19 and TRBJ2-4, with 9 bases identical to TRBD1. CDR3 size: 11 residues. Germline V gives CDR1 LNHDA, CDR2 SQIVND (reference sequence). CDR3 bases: TGTGCCAGTAGTAATTGGGACAGGGTAAACTTC. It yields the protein CASSNWDRVNF.

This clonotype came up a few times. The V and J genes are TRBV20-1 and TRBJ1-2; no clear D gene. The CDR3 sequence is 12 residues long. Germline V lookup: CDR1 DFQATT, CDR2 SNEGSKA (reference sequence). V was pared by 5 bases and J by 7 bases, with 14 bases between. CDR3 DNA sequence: TGCAGTGCTTTACAGCCTACTTTTGGCTACACCTTC. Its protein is CSALQPTFGYTF.

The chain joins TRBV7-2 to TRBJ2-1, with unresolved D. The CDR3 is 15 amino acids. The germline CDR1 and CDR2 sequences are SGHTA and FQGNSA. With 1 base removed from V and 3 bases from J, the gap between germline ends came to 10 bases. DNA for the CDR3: TGTGCCAGCAGCTTAGACCACGCCGGCTACAATGAGCAGTTCTTC. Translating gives CASSLDHAGYNEQFF.

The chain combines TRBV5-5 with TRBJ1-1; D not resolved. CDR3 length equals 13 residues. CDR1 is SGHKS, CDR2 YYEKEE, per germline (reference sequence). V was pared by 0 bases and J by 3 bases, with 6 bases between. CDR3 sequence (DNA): TGTGCCAGCAGCTTGGAGTCAGACACTGAAGCTTTCTTT. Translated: CASSLESDTEAFF.

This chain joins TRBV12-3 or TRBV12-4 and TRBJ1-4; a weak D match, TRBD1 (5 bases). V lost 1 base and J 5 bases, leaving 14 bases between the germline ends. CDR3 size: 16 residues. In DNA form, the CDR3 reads TGTGCCAGCAGTTTAGAAGGCCTCGGGGGGAATGAAAAACTGTTTTTT. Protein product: CASSLEGLGGNEKLFF.

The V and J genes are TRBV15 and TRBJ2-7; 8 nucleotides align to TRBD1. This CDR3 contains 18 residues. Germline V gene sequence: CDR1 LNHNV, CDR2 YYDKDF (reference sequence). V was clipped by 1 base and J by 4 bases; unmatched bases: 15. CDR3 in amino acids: CATSRGRGWQGATYEQYV. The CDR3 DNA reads TGTGCCACCAGCAGAGGAAGGGGTTGGCAGGGGGCAACATACGAGCAGTACGTC.

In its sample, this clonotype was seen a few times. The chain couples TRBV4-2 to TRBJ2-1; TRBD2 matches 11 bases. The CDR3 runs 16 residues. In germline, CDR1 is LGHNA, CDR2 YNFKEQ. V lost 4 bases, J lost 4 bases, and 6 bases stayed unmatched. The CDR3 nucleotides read TGTGCCAGCAGCCGGGAAATAGCGGGGGGGTACAATGAGCAGTTCTTC. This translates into CASSREIAGGYNEQFF.

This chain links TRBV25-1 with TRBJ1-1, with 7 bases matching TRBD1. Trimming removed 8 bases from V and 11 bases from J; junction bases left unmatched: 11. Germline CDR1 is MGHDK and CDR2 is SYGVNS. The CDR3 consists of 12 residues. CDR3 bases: TGTGCCAGCGTAGACACAGGGGAGGCGGCTTTCTTT. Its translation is CASVDTGEAAFF.

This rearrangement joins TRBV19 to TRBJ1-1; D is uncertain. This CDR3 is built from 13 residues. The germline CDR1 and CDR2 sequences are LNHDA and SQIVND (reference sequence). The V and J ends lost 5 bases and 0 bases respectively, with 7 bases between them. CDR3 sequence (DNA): TGTGCCAGTAGTCCAAACATGAACACTGAAGCTTTCTTT. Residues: CASSPNMNTEAFF. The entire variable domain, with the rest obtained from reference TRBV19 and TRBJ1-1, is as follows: DGGITQSPKYLFRKEGQNVTLSCEQNLNHDAMYWYRQDPGQGLRLIYYSQIVNDFQKGDIAEGYSVSREKKESFPLTVTSAQKNPTAFYLCASSPNMNTEAFFGQGTRLTVV.

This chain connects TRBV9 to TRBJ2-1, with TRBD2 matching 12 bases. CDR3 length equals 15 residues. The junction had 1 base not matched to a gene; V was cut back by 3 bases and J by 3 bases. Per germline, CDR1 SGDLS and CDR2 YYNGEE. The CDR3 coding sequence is TGTGCCAGCAGCGCTAGCGGGGGGGTCTACAATGAGCAGTTCTTC. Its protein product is CASSASGGVYNEQFF.

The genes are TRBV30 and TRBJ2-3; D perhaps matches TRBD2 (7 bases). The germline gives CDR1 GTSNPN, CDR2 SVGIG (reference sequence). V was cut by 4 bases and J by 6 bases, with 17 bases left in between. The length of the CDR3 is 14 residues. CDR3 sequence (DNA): TGTGCCTGGAATTTAGGGGGGGCTAGGGATACGCAGTATTTT. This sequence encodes CAWNLGGARDTQYF.

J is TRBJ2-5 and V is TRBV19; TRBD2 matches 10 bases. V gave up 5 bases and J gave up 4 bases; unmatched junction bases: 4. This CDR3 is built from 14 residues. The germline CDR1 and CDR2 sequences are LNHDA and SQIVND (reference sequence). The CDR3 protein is CASSLRLAGETQYF. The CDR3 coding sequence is TGTGCCAGTAGTCTCCGACTAGCGGGAGAGACCCAGTACTTC.

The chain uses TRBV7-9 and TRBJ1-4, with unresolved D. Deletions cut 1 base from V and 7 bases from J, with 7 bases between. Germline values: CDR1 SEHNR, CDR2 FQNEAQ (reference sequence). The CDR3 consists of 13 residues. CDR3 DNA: TGTGCCAGCAGCTTAGAACGGAGTGAAAAACTGTTTTTT. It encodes CASSLERSEKLFF.

The CDR3 bases are TGCGCCAGCAGCCAAGGTTATGCGAATAGCATCCATGAGCAGTTCTTC. It is translated as CASSQGYANSIHEQFF. The rearrangement links TRBV4-1 to TRBJ2-1; D is ambiguous. Per germline, CDR1 MGHRA and CDR2 YSYEKL. This CDR3 has 16 amino acids. With 1 base removed from V and 8 bases from J, the gap between germline ends came to 18 bases.

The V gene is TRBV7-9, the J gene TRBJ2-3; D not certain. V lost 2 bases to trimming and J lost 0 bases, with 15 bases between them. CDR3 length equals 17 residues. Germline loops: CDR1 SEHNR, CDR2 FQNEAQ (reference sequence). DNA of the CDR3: TGTGCCAGCAGCTTACCCGGAGTAGGCGTAAGCACAGATACGCAGTATTTT. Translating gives CASSLPGVGVSTDTQYF.

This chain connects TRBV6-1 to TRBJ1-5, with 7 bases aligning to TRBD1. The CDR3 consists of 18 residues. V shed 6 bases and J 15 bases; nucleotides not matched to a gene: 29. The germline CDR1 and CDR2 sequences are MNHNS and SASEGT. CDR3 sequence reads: CASSGTHRGFSSMSEWHF. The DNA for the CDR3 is TGTGCCAGCAGCGGAACGCACAGGGGATTCAGCTCTATGTCTGAGTGGCATTTT.

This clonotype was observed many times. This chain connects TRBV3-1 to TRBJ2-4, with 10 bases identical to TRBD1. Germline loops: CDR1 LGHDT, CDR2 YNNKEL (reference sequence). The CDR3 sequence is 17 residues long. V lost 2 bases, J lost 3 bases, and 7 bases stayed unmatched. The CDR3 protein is CASSQFGQGDSKNIQYF. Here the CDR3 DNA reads TGTGCCAGCAGCCAATTCGGACAGGGGGACAGCAAAAACATTCAGTACTTC.